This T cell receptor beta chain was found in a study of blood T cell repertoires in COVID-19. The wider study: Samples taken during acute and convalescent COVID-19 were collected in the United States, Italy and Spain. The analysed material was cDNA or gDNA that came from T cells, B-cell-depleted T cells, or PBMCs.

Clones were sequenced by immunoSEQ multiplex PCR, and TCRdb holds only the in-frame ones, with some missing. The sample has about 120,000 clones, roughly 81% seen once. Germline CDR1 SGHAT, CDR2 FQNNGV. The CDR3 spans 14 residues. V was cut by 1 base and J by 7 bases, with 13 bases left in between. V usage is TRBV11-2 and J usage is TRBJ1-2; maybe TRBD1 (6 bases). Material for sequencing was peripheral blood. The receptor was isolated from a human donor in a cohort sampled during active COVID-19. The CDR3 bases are TGTGCCAGCAGCTTAGTTGTTGGGGGCTCTGGCTACACCTTC. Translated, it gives CASSLVVGGSGYTF.